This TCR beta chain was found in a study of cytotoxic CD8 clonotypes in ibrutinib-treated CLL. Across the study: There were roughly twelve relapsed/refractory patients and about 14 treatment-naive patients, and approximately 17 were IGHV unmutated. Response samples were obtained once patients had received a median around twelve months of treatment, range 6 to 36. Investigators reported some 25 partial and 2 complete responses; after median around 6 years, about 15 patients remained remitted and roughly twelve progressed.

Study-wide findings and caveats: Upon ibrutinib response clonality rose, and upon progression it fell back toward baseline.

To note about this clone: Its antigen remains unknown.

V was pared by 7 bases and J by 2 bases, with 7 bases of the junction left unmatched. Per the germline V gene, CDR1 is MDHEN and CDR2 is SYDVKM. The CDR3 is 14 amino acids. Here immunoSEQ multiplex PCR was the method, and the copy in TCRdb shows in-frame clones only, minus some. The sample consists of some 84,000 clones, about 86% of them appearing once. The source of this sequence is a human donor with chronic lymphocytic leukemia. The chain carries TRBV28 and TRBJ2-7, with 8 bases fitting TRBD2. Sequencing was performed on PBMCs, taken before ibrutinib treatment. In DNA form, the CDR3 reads TGTGCCAGCACCCCGGGAGGGAACACCTACGAGCAGTACTTC. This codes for CASTPGGNTYEQYF.